This TCR beta chain is drawn from a study of cytomegalovirus exposure and HLA in healthy donors. The CDR3 is made up of 12 amino acids. V was shortened by 2 bases and J by 9 bases, with 11 bases between the two germline ends. The germline V gene has CDR1 SQVTM and CDR2 ANQGSEA. The PCR employed 60 Vbeta primers together with 13 Jbeta primers. Method: immunoSEQ multiplex PCR; TCRdb's copy keeps in-frame clones and lacks some. Of about 160,000 clones in the sample, more than 65% were seen once. Turning to this clone: Its target is unknown.

Study-wide points: Some V segments (TRBV6-2 and TRBV6-3 among them) were excluded as indistinguishable.

The chain employs TRBV29-1 and TRBJ2-1, with D perhaps TRBD1 (6 bases). Sequenced: PBMCs. This clonotype originated in a man between 18 and 35 years old in good health and CMV-seropositive. The CDR3 nucleotides read TGCAGCGTTGAAAGGCAGGGGACTGAGCAGTTCTTC. Amino acid sequence: CSVERQGTEQFF.